This TCR beta chain is from a study of cytomegalovirus exposure and HLA in healthy donors. Whole-study findings and limits: Sequencing likely generated an artifact that appeared as a cluster of highly shared sequence variants.

Of note for this clone: The antigen remains undetermined.

Donors consisted of healthy bone marrow donors. Nominally healthy donors provided the samples, though records likely missed some immune exposures. Use of 60 Vbeta and 13 Jbeta primers characterized the PCR. Here immunoSEQ multiplex PCR was the method, and the copy in TCRdb shows in-frame clones only, minus some. The sample lists some 150,000 clones; about four fifths were seen once. V lost 1 base, J lost 2 bases, and 6 bases lay in between. The germline gives CDR1 SGHNT, CDR2 YENEEA. CDR3 length equals 14 residues. The sample was PBMCs. V usage is TRBV11-3 and J usage is TRBJ2-1, with a weak D call TRBD2 (6 bases). This clonotype originated in a man between 45 and 60 years old in good health and CMV-seropositive. CDR3 coding DNA: TGTGCCAGCAGCTTAGCTAGCGCCTACAATGAGCAGTTCTTC. Amino acids: CASSLASAYNEQFF.